This T cell receptor (beta chain) originates from a study of blood T cell repertoires in COVID-19. The method was immunoSEQ multiplex PCR; TCRdb's version includes in-frame clones alone and lacks a portion of them. The table shows about 370,000 clones, with around 89% occurring only once. Trimming removed 2 bases from V and 8 bases from J, with 21 bases in between. The germline CDR1 and CDR2 sequences are SGHTA and FQGTGA. The CDR3 extends over 16 amino acids. The rearrangement joins TRBV7-3 to TRBJ1-2; the D gene is possibly TRBD1 (5 bases). The source of this sequence is a man aged 18 to 35 who had recovered from COVID-19. Sequences were obtained from PBMCs or T cells enriched from blood (not recorded which). The DNA of the CDR3 is TGTGCCAGCAGCTTAGAAGTCGGGGACTGGGTTGGAGGCTACACCTTC. Protein sequence: CASSLEVGDWVGGYTF.